A single sample gave rise to the 8 T cell receptor beta chains below, sequenced in a study of vaccination effects on CD4 cells after COVID-19. Which antigens these TCRs recognize remains unknown. Assay used: immunoSEQ multiplex PCR; TCRdb lists only in-frame clones, some missing. The sample has 42,000 or so clones, roughly 80% seen once. Viral peptide pools were used in the ViraFEST assay to expand antigen-specific CD4+ T cells, and sequencing came afterward. CD4+ T cells were isolated after around 10 days of culture. The person had a PCR-confirmed SARS-CoV-2 infection during March to December 2020. The material sequenced was CD4+ T cells from PBMCs cultured with a peptide pool, taken before COVID-19 vaccination. These receptors were obtained from a human donor who had a prior SARS-CoV-2 infection.

This clone was detected a few times. The chain links TRBV14 to TRBJ2-7; D possibly matches TRBD1 or TRBD2 (5 bases each). V lost 4 bases to trimming and J lost 3 bases, with 10 bases between them. Germline CDR1 and CDR2: SGHDN and FVKESK. The CDR3 consists of 13 residues. The CDR3 DNA reads TGTGCCAGCAGCCCTCTGGGGGTCTACGAGCAGTACTTC. This codes for CASSPLGVYEQYF.

The chain uses TRBV12-3 or TRBV12-4 and TRBJ2-1; possible D gene TRBD2, 6 bases. V lost 5 bases, J lost 9 bases, and 11 bases lay in between. CDR3 size: 12 residues. The CDR3 spells CASSPRGTEQFF. In nucleotides, the CDR3 is TGTGCCAGCAGTCCCCGGGGGACTGAGCAGTTCTTC.

This clone has only a few counts. J is TRBJ2-2 and V is TRBV5-4, with 8 positions matching TRBD2. V lost 3 bases and J lost 5; bases outside the gene matches: 9. Germline values: CDR1 SGHNT, CDR2 YYREEE (reference sequence). This CDR3 comprises 16 residues. This CDR3 reads CASSWAGIAGTGELFF. In DNA, the CDR3 is TGTGCCAGCAGCTGGGCAGGAATAGCGGGGACCGGGGAGCTGTTTTTT.

The gene calls are TRBV12-3 or TRBV12-4 and TRBJ2-7; D unresolved. The CDR3 is 12 amino acids. V lost 5 bases and J lost 3, with 8 bases in between. The CDR3 DNA reads as TGTGCCAGCAGTCCTCGTGGCTACGAGCAGTACTTC. Residues: CASSPRGYEQYF.

In its sample, this clone was seen a few times. The genes are TRBV7-3 and TRBJ1-2, with TRBD1 identical over 9 bases. The CDR3 extends over 14 amino acids. Per germline, CDR1 SGHTA and CDR2 FQGTGA. V lost 5 bases, J lost 6 bases, and 7 bases stayed unmatched. The CDR3, as DNA: TGTGCCAGCAGCCCGTCGGGACAGGGAGATGGCTACACCTTC. Its protein is CASSPSGQGDGYTF.

This chain links TRBV2 with TRBJ1-4; 8 nucleotides line up with TRBD1. J gave up 6 bases and V 6 bases, and 6 bases lay outside the gene matches. This CDR3 spans 14 amino acids. Per the germline V gene, CDR1 is SNHLY and CDR2 is FYNNEI. CDR3 loop: CASRLTGGDEKLFF. The CDR3 nucleotides are TGTGCCAGCAGACTTACAGGGGGGGATGAAAAACTGTTTTTT.

The V and J genes are TRBV7-9 and TRBJ2-3; D is possibly TRBD1 or TRBD2 (6 bases each). CDR1 is SEHNR and CDR2 is FQNEAQ in the germline V gene (reference sequence). The CDR3 runs 16 residues. V was clipped by 1 base and J by 4 bases, with 15 bases between them. This chain's CDR3 is CASSLGKRGASDTQYF. CDR3 nucleotides: TGTGCCAGCAGCTTAGGGAAAAGGGGGGCTTCAGATACGCAGTATTTT.

This clone is judged medium-sized. The CDR3 region is CAAAGSPNNEQFF. Written as DNA, the CDR3 is TGTGCGGCTGCAGGGTCCCCTAACAATGAGCAGTTCTTC. The J gene is TRBJ2-1, the V gene TRBV2; TRBD1 is a possible D gene (5 bases). The germline CDR1 and CDR2 sequences are SNHLY and FYNNEI. The CDR3 spans 13 residues.